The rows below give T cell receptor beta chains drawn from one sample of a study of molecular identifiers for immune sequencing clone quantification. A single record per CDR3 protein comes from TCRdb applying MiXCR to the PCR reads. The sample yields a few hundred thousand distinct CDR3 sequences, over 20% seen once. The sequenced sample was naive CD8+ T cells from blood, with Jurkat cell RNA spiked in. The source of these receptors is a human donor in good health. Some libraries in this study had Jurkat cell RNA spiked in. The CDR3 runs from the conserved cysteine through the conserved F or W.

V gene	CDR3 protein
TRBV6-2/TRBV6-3	CASSYNGDTQYF
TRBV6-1	CASRQKNEKLFF
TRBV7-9	CARSPLTGAMNTDAFF
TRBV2	CASSLWERGTDTQYF
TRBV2	CASSELGVNTEAFF
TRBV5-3	CASSPGDTQHF
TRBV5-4	CASSEWTSGYEQYF
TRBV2	CASRSGQPLNTEAFF
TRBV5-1	CASSLAGGNQPQHF
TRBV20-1	CSANELAGGLNTGELFF
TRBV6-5	CASTQQGHPPEAFF
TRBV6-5	CASRDNKLSGPSTDTQYF
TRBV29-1	CSVDPGGNSPLHF
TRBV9	CASSVEGLAADEQYF
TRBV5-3	CASRSVAGSQETQYF
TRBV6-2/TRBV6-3	CASSYPDRGRGDTQYF
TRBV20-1	CSAREKTGQDQETQYF
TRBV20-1	CSLTLNTEAFF
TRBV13	CASSLSGGGIADTQYF
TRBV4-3	CASSQDLSGARYYGYTF
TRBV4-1	CASSQDRGGIYNEQFF
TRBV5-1	CASSPRGATFHEQYF
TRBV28	CASSNRGLGDQPQHF
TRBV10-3	CAISGGGGGNEQFF
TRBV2	CASGRLPVSPNTQYF
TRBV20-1	CSARDILDTEAFF
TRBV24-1	CATSDPLRGNTEAFF
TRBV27	CASSLSAGELFF
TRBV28	CASSPFSNEQFF
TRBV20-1	CSANSGGRSYEQYF
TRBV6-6	CASSYSGTEETQYF
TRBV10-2	CASRGTSVSQPQHF
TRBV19	CASSKLAGGPVTDTQYF
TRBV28	CASSPREGLLGQYF
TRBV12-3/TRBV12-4	CASSTTGERYF
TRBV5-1	CASSWGRTGDEKLFF
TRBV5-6	CASSFGQANQPQHF
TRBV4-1	CASSHAMNTEAFF
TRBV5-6	CASGLVATEAFF
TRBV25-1	CASSEAEFGLAGTNTGELFF
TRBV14	CASSQAPSTYEQYF
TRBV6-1	CASSEIGGRSNQPQHF
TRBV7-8	CASSLGRQELTKNIQYF
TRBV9	CASSAEGTGLSTDTQYF
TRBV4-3	CASSRGTSGAQETQYF
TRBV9	CASSVGGDNTEAFF
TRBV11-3	CASSLGEGYSYNEQFF
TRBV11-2	CASSAGRGLIYEQYF
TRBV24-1	CATSDLGSNAGELFF
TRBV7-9	CASSPRSRQETQYF